This T cell receptor (beta chain) originates from a study of T cells in Graves' hyperthyroidism and ophthalmopathy (dated by TCRdb to between 2019 and 2020). In the study overall: Peripheral blood was collected at initial diagnosis, before any treatment. TCR V-J signatures able to tell the groups apart were searched for in a discovery cohort of 90 to 100 patients, of whom more than 40 had Graves' ophthalmopathy and about 60 had stable Graves' hyperthyroidism. Whether ophthalmopathy could be predicted prospectively was tested in an independent validation cohort made up of approximately 19 hyperthyroidism patients plus 17 patients who later progressed to ophthalmopathy. The study also compared thyroid tissue and blood T-cell repertoires from 5 to 7 Graves' hyperthyroidism patients. The paper reports TCR Vbeta CDR3 sequencing of approximately 130 peripheral blood samples: around 41 ophthalmopathy, over 70 hyperthyroidism and around 17 progressor patients. The approximately 100 discovery patients were randomly split 7:3 into training and test sets. Following sampling, methimazole starting at 30 mg daily was given to hyperthyroidism patients, and high-dose intravenous methylprednisolone was given to ophthalmopathy patients. General findings and caveats noted by the study authors: During validation, the model predicted progression to ophthalmopathy a median of about 5.9 months ahead of onset, with approximately 70% sensitivity and under 85% specificity. A 13 V-J signature model separated ophthalmopathy from stable hyperthyroidism, with 87.88% sensitivity and 81% to 82% specificity in cross-validation and 80%/75% in testing. Sample size was not statistically predetermined, and investigators were not blinded to group allocation. Most expanded thyroid clonotypes (frequency above 0.001) were also found in blood, which suggests that blood repertoires may mirror thyroid immune responses.

Points on this clonotype: The clone's antigen remains unknown. No base qualities exist here, and no much larger clone lies one base off it.

Cut back by 6 bases and 2 bases, the V and J ends lie 5 bases apart. The germline V gene (reference sequence) sets CDR1 to DFQATT and CDR2 to SNEGSKA. The CDR3 has 12 amino acids, counting the end cysteine and phenylalanine. Just CDR3 DNA is preserved here, 36 bases in frame from base 1. The TCR beta CDR3 regions were amplified from the RNA transcripts. The first round of RT-PCR for the TCR CDR3 was performed with the HTBI primer set and the Qiagen OneStep RT-PCR kit. Libraries were constructed in a second round of multiplex PCR, after which size selection and purification were carried out. Sequencing of the libraries was done on an Illumina HiSeq2000 using paired-end 100 bp reads. The authors' analysis ran thus. SOAPnuke was used to process the raw data, removing reads that contained adapters or uncalled bases, had a mean Phred below 15, or lacked an exact match to the constant primer or identifier. High-quality paired reads were merged with COPE v1.2.5, and unique nucleotide sequences were defined as clonotypes. MiTCR v1.1 was used to align clonotypes to the IMGT TRBV, TRBD and TRBJ reference segments. Analysis was restricted to V-J combinations with a frequency above 0.0001, which covered 99% to 99.2% of repertoires. A TCS score was defined as the ratio between F50 (clonal expansion) and ExV (chaos), using BLOSUM62-based TCRdist between CDR3 peptides within each V-J. Welch's t-statistics and random forest reduced fewer than 550 V-J features to about 13, which were used in a naive Bayes classifier (R e1071). TCRdb trimmed the raw reads at Q25, called clones with MiXCR and kept productive beta chains. Merged by CDR3 protein, the rows form single entries marked with the most common genes and DNA. The authors' filters were not applied to this entry. This sample holds under 400,000 distinct CDR3 sequences; around 15% were observed only once. The top ten clonotypes cover roughly 20% of the sample.

Ophthalmopathy patients had moderately to severely active disease, with a Clinical Activity Score of 3 or more, a NOSPECS grade of 4 or more, and a disease duration of less than 3 months. Any patient with an uncontrolled infection, another autoimmune disease, pregnancy or lactation was excluded. Diagnoses relied on clinical symptoms, serum thyroxine and TRAb, thyroid ultrasound and orbital computed tomography. Ficoll-Paque density gradient centrifugation was used to isolate PBMCs from about 9.4 ml of fresh peripheral blood. Total RNA was extracted using Trizol reagent, and RNA quality was assessed on an Agilent 2100 Bioanalyzer.

The source material was blood. This TCR was recovered from a woman aged 60-75 years with Graves' ophthalmopathy. Recombination connected TRBV20-1 to TRBJ2-6; the D gene is not confidently resolved. The bases read TGCAGTGCCAAAGCTGGGGCCAACGTCCTGACTTTC. Translated, this gives CSAKAGANVLTF.